This T cell receptor (beta chain) was documented in a study of blood T cell repertoires in COVID-19. Across the whole study: Samples came from the United States, Italy and Spain, spanning acute and convalescent COVID-19. PBMCs, B-cell-depleted T cells, or T cells were the source of the cDNA or gDNA that made up the material.

Repertoires were generated with immunoSEQ multiplex PCR, while TCRdb's copy carries only in-frame clones and drops some. Among a few hundred thousand clones listed, 80% to 90% were seen once. This clone appeared a few times. Sequences were obtained from peripheral blood. The TCR comes from a woman older than 75 with active or convalescent COVID-19.

This CDR3 is CALTGTSLWETQYF. Written as DNA, the CDR3 is TGTGCCTTGACCGGGACTAGTCTGTGGGAGACCCAGTACTTC. The chain joins TRBV30 to TRBJ2-5, with 8 bases aligning to TRBD2. V was clipped by 7 bases and J by 5 bases; unmatched bases: 12. There are 14 residues in the CDR3. The V gene's germline CDR1 is GTSNPN and CDR2 SVGIG (reference sequence).